This T cell receptor (beta chain) was captured by sequencing in a study of response to subunit inactivated influenza vaccine. The CDR3 is made up of 16 amino acids. Germline loops: CDR1 SGHVS, CDR2 FNYEAQ. The ends lost 5 bases at V and 10 bases at J; junction bases unmatched: 14. MiXCR was run by TCRdb on the RT-PCR reads, yielding one entry per CDR3 protein. This table holds about 540,000 distinct CDR3 sequences, roughly 25% found once. The sample also formed part of further work on T cells expressing NK-cell markers. From that study: Beta-chain TCR cDNA was generated via 5'RACE template switching with UMIs. The study found dominant NKG2C+ clonotypes at about 1.0-8% of CD8+ T cells in roughly six donors.

Sequenced material: CD4+ T cells sorted from PBMCs, taken less than 13 days after vaccination. The chain uses TRBV7-6 and TRBJ1-6; 7 bases line up with TRBD1. The TCR was taken from a man aged 45-65 years who received an inactivated influenza vaccine. CDR3 protein: CASSRTAGTALSPLHF. CDR3 bases: TGTGCCAGCAGCCGAACTGCCGGGACAGCGTTGTCACCCCTCCACTTT.